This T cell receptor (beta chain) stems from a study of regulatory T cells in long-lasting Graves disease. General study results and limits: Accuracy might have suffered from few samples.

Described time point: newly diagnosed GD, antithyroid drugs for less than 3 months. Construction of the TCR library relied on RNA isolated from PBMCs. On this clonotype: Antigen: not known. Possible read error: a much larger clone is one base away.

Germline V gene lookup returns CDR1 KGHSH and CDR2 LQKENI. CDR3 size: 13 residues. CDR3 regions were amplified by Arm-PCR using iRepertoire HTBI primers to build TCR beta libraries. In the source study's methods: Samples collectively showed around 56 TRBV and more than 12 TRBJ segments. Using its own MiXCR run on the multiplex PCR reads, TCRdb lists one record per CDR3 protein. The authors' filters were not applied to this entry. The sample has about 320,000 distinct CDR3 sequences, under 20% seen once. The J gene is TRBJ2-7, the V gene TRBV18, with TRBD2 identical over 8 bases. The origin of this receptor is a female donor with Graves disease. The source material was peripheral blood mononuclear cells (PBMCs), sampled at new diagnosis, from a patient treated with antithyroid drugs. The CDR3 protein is CVSSPGLGGEQYF. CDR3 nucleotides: TGTGTCAGCTCACCGGGACTAGGGGGCGAGCAGTACTTC.